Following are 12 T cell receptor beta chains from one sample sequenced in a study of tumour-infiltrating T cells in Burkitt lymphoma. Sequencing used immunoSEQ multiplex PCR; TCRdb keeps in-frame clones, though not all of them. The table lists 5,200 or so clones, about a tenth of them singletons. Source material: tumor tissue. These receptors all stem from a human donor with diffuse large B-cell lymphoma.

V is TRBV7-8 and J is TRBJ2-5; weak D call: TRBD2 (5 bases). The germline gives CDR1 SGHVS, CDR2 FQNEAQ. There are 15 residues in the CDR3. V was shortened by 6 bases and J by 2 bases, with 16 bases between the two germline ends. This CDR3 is CASRQSGLEQETQYF. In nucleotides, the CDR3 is TGTGCCAGCAGACAGTCCGGACTCGAGCAAGAGACCCAGTACTTC.

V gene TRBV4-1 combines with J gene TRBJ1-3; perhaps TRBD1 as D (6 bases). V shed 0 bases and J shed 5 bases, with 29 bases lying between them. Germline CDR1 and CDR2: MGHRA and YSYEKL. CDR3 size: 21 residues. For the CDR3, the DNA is TGCGCCAGCAGCCAAGATTCAGGGGAGAGATGGAGCTCCGGGAGTAGAAACACCATATATTTT. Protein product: CASSQDSGERWSSGSRNTIYF.

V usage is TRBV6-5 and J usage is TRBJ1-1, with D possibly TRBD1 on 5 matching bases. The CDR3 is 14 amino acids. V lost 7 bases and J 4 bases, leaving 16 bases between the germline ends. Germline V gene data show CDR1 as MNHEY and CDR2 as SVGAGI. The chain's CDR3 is CASNSRAAPTEAFF. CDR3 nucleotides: TGTGCCAGCAACTCCAGGGCTGCTCCCACTGAAGCTTTCTTT.

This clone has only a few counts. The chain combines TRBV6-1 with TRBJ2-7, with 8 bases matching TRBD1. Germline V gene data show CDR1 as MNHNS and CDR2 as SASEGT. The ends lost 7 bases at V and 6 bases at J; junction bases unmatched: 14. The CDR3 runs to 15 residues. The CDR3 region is CASTYMTGADPEQYF. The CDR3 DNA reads TGTGCCAGCACCTATATGACAGGGGCGGATCCCGAGCAGTACTTC.

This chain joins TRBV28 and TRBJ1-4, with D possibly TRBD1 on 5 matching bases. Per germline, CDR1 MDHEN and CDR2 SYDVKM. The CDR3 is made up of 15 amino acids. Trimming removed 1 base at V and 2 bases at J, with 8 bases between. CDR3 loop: CASSLYQGTNEKLFF. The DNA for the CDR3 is TGTGCCAGCAGTTTATATCAGGGCACTAATGAAAAACTGTTTTTT. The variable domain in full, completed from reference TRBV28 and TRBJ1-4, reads DVKVTQSSRYLVKRTGEKVFLECVQDMDHENMFWYRQDPGLGLRLIYFSYDVKMKEKGDIPEGYSVSREKKERFSLILESASTNQTSMYLCASSLYQGTNEKLFFGSGTQLSVL.

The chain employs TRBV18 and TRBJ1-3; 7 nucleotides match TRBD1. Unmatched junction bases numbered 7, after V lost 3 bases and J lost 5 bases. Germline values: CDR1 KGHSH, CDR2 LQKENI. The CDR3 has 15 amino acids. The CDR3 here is CASSPAQGTRNTIYF. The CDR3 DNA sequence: TGTGCCAGCTCACCCGCACAGGGGACTCGAAACACCATATATTTT.

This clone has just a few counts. In DNA, the CDR3 is TGTGCCAGCAGTTCCCAACGAAGCCCGGGGGCTTTCTTT. Protein product: CASSSQRSPGAFF. The rearrangement joins TRBV27 to TRBJ1-1; D call uncertain. Germline CDR1 reads MNHEY; CDR2 reads SMNVEV (reference sequence). The length of the CDR3 is 13 residues. The germline V and J ends were trimmed by 4 bases and 11 bases, with 17 bases remaining between them.

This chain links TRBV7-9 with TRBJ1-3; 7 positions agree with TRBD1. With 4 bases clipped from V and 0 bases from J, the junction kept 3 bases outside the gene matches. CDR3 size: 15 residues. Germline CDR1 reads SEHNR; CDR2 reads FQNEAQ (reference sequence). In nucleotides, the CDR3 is TGTGCCAGCAGCTCAGGGACAGCCTCTGGAAACACCATATATTTT. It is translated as CASSSGTASGNTIYF.

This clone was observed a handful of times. The CDR3 loop reads CASSLSGGSYNEQFF. CDR3 coding DNA: TGTGCCAGCAGCCTCAGCGGGGGTTCCTACAATGAGCAGTTCTTC. The chain joins TRBV9 to TRBJ2-1; 8 nucleotides align to TRBD2. V shed 4 bases, J shed 1 base, and the junction held 4 bases outside the gene matches. The CDR3 contains 15 residues. The germline V gene has CDR1 SGDLS and CDR2 YYNGEE.

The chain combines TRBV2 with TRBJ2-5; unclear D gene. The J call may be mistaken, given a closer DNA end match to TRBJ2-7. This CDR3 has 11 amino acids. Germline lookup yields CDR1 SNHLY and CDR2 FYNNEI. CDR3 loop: CASSDGDEQYF. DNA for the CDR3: TGTGCCAGCAGTGATGGGGACGAGCAGTACTTC.

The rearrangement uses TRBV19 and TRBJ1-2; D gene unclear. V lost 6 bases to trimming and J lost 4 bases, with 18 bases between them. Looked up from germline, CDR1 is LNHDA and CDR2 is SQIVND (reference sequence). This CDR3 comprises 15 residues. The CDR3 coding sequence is TGTGCCAGTAGCCCTATACCCCGTAGTCTCTATGGCTACACCTTC. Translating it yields CASSPIPRSLYGYTF.

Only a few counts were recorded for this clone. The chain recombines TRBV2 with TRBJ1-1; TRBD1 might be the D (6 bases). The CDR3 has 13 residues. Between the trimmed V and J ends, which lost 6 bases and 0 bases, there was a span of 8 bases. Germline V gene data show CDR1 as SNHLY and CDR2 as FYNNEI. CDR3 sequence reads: CASRGTLNTEAFF. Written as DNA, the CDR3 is TGTGCCAGCAGGGGGACATTGAACACTGAAGCTTTCTTT. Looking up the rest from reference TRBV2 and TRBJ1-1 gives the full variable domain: EPEVTQTPSHQVTQMGQEVILRCVPISNHLYFYWYRQILGQKVEFLVSFYNNEISEKSEIFDDQFSVERPDGSNFTLKIRSTKLEDSAMYFCASRGTLNTEAFFGQGTRLTVV.